This TCR beta chain was captured by sequencing in a study of identical twins. Study findings and constraints: Out-of-frame alpha sequences common to twins were enriched for low generation probability. Findings depended on cross-sectional statistics rather than tracking the same donors.

MiXCR, applied by TCRdb to the 5' RACE reads, yields one record per CDR3 protein. The table shows just under 550,000 distinct CDR3 sequences, with roughly 15% occurring only once. This clonotype turned up a few times. Antigen specificity is unknown. The same data also contributed to another study, on yellow fever vaccine responses in identical twins. That work contributes: Twins showed a vaccine T cell response that reportedly seemed partly convergent, partly personalized.

Sample: CD4+ T cells sorted from blood. This receptor was taken from a young woman in good health.

CDR3 bases: TGTGCCACCAGTGATTTTAACACTGAAGCTTTCTTT. It encodes CATSDFNTEAFF. This chain joins TRBV24-1 and TRBJ1-1; D not resolved. This CDR3 contains 12 residues. Germline V gene data show CDR1 as KGHDR and CDR2 as SFDVKD. The V end was cut by 1 base, the J end by 2 bases, with 1 base between.